This entry concerns a single TCR beta chain. This specimen belongs to a study of blood T cells in healthy people across ages. The V gene end was trimmed by 1 base and the J gene end by 0 bases; junction bases not matched to a gene: 6. Germline V lookup: CDR1 SNHLY, CDR2 FYNNEI. This CDR3 spans 18 amino acids. Every donor contributed ten milliliters of peripheral blood by blood draw. Through a sample-barcoded 5' primer and a J-beta primer mix, a second PCR was run for roughly 7 to 12 cycles. Each cDNA molecule received a tag from a template-switch adaptor that had 12 random nucleotides. Each CDR3 protein gets one entry after TCRdb re-called the 5' RACE reads with MiXCR. The table includes hundreds of thousands of distinct CDR3 sequences, approximately 53% detected once.

Sequencing was performed on blood. The V call is TRBV2, the J call TRBJ2-4; 10 nucleotides align to TRBD2. This sequence was found in a man aged 40-50 years in good health. CDR3 region: CASSEEASGGIAKNIQYF. The CDR3 DNA reads as TGTGCCAGCAGTGAAGAGGCTAGCGGGGGAATAGCCAAAAACATTCAGTACTTC.